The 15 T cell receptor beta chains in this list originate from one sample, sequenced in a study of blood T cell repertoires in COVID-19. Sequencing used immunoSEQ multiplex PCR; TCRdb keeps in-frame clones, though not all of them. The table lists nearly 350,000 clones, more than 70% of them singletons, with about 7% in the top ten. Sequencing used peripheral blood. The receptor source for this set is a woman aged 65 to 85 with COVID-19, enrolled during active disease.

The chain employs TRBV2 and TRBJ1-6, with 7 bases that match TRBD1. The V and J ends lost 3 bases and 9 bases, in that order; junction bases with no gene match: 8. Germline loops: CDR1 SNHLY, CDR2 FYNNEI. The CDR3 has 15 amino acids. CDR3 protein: CASSDTRQGGSPLHF. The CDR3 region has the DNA TGTGCCAGCAGTGACACTCGACAGGGAGGTTCACCCCTCCACTTT.

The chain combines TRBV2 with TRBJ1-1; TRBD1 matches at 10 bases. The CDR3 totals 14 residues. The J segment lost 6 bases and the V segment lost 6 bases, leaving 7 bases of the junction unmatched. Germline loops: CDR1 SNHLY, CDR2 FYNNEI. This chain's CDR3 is CASRGTGESAEAFF. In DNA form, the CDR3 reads TGTGCCAGCAGGGGGACAGGGGAAAGCGCTGAAGCTTTCTTT.

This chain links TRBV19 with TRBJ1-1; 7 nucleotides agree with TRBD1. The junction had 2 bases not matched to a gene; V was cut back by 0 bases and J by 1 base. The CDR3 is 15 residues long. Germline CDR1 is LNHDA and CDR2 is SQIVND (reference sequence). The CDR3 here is CASSIEQGQNTEAFF. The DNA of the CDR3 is TGTGCCAGTAGTATAGAACAGGGGCAGAACACTGAAGCTTTCTTT.

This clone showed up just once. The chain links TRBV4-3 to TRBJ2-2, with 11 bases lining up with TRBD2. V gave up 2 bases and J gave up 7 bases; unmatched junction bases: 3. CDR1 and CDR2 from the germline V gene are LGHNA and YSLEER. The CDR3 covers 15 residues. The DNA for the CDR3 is TGCGCCAGCAGCCAACCCGGGACTAGCGGCGGGGAGCTGTTTTTT. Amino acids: CASSQPGTSGGELFF.

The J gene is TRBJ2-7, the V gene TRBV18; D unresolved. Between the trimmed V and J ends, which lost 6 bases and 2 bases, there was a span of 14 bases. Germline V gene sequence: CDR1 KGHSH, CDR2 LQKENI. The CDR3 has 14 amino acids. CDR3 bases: TGTGCCAGCTCGCTCGGTCCAGGCACCTACGAGCAGTACTTC. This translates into CASSLGPGTYEQYF.

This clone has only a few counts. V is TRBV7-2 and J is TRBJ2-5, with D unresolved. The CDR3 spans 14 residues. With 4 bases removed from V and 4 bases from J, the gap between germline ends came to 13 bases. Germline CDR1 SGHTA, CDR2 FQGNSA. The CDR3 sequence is CASSSLAFGETQYF. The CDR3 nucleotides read TGTGCCAGCAGCTCCTTAGCTTTTGGAGAGACCCAGTACTTC.

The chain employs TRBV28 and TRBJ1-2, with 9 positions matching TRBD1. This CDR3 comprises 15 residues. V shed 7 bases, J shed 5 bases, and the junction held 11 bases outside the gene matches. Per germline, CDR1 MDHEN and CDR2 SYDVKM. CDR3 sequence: CASTPPHRGLYGYTF. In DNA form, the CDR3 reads TGTGCCAGCACCCCCCCCCACAGGGGGCTTTATGGCTACACCTTC.

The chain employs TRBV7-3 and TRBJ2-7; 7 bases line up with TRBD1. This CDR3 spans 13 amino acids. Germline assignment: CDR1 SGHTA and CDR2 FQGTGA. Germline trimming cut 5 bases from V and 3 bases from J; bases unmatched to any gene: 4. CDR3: CASSPTGVYEQYF. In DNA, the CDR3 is TGTGCCAGCAGCCCAACAGGGGTCTACGAGCAGTACTTC.

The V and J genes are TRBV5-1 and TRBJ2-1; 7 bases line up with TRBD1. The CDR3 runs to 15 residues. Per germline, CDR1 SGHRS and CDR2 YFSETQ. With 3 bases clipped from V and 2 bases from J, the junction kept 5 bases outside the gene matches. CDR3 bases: TGCGCCAGCAGCTCCTCGACAGGGCCCTACAATGAGCAGTTCTTC. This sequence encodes CASSSSTGPYNEQFF.

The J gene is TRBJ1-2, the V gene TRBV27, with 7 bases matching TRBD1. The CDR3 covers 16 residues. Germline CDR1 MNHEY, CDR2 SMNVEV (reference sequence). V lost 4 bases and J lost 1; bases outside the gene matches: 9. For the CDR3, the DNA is TGTGCCAGCAGTTCACTTCTCCGGGACAGTAACTATGGCTACACCTTC. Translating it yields CASSSLLRDSNYGYTF.

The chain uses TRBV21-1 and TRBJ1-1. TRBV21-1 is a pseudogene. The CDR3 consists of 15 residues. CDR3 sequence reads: CASSKARGEDTEAFF. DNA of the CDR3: TGTGCCAGCAGCAAAGCGCGGGGGGAGGACACTGAAGCTTTCTTT.

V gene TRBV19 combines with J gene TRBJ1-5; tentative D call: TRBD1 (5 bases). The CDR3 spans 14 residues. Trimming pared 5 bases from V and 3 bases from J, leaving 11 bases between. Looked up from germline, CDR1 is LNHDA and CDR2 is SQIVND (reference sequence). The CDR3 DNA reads TGTGCCAGTAGTTGGGCAGGGCCCAATCAGCCCCAGCATTTT. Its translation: CASSWAGPNQPQHF.

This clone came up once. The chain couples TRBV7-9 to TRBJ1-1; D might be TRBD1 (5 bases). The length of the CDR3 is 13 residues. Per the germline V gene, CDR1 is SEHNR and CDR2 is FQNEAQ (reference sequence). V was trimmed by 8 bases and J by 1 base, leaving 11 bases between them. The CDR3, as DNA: TGTGCCAGCCTGGGGCAGCGGAACACTGAAGCTTTCTTT. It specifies CASLGQRNTEAFF.

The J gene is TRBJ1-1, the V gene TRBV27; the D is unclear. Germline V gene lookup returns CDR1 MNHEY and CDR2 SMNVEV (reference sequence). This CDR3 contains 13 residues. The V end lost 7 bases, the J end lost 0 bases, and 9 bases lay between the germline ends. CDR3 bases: TGTGCCAGCAAAAACACCCTGAACACTGAAGCTTTCTTT. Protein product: CASKNTLNTEAFF.

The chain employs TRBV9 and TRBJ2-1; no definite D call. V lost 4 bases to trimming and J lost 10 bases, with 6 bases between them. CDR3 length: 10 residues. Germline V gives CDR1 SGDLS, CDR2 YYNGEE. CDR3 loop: CASSPQEQFF. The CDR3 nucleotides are TGTGCCAGCAGCCCCCAGGAGCAGTTCTTC.